Shown below are 26 T cell receptor beta chains from a single sample sequenced in a study of TIL therapy for anti-PD-1-resistant metastatic lung cancer. This sample's time point: pre-treatment sample, taken before nivolumab and TIL therapy. Most excised metastases sampled were pleural nodules or supraclavicular lymph nodes. Sequencing used immunoSEQ v3. Libraries were prepared by immunoSEQ multiplex PCR; TCRdb keeps only in-frame clonotypes and omits some of them. The sample holds under 7,000 clones; around three fifths are singletons and the top ten take more than 5%. The source material was tumor tissue, sampled at baseline. The receptor set was obtained from a person aged 25 to 85 with non-small cell lung cancer.

The rearrangement uses TRBV6-5 and TRBJ2-7, with D maybe TRBD1 (5 bases). Germline CDR1 and CDR2: MNHEY and SVGAGI. This CDR3 has 11 residues. Trimming cost V 7 bases and J 3 bases, with 7 bases left between them. The CDR3 region has the DNA TGTGCCAGCATGCAGGGCTACGAGCAGTACTTC. It encodes CASMQGYEQYF.

The chain uses TRBV18 and TRBJ2-1, with D possibly being TRBD2 (5 bases). Germline CDR1 KGHSH, CDR2 LQKENI. Deletions cut 2 bases from V and 2 bases from J, with 16 bases between. The CDR3 totals 17 residues. In DNA, the CDR3 is TGTGCCAGCTCACCAGGGTTTACGGGATGGACCTACAATGAGCAGTTCTTC. It codes for CASSPGFTGWTYNEQFF.

This clone was seen a few times. This chain uses TRBV7-9 with TRBJ1-1, with a possible D match to TRBD1 (5 bases). The germline V gene has CDR1 SEHNR and CDR2 FQNEAQ (reference sequence). This CDR3 comprises 15 residues. V dropped 3 bases and J dropped 3 bases, with 14 bases sitting between them. The CDR3 bases are TGTGCCAGCAGCTTTAAGGGGCTAGGAGACACTGAAGCTTTCTTT. It translates to CASSFKGLGDTEAFF.

The genes are TRBV7-3 and TRBJ2-1, with 8 bases matching TRBD2. Germline trimming cut 2 bases from V and 0 bases from J; bases unmatched to any gene: 3. The CDR3 runs 16 residues. From germline, CDR1 is SGHTA and CDR2 FQGTGA. In DNA, the CDR3 is TGTGCCAGCAGCTTAGAACTAGCGGCCTCCTACAATGAGCAGTTCTTC. This encodes CASSLELAASYNEQFF.

The chain carries TRBV11-2 and TRBJ1-4, with D maybe TRBD1 (6 bases). CDR3 length equals 14 residues. V was clipped by 5 bases and J by 3 bases, with 10 bases between them. CDR1 and CDR2 from the germline V gene are SGHAT and FQNNGV. The CDR3 reads CASSLQGANEKLFF. DNA for the CDR3: TGTGCCAGCAGCCTACAGGGCGCTAATGAAAAACTGTTTTTT.

This clone was observed a few times. V is TRBV10-3 and J is TRBJ2-1; 10 nucleotides agree with TRBD1. CDR3 size: 18 residues. J was trimmed by 5 bases and V by 0 bases; bases with no gene match: 10. CDR1 ENHRY and CDR2 SYGVKD come from the germline V gene. DNA of the CDR3: TGTGCCATCAGTGAGTCGAATTGGGGGACAGGGGCAGACAATGAGCAGTTCTTC. It yields the protein CAISESNWGTGADNEQFF.

The chain has TRBV5-5 and TRBJ1-2; no reliable D call. The CDR3 runs 15 residues. Germline V gene data show CDR1 as SGHKS and CDR2 as YYEKEE (reference sequence). V was cut by 4 bases and J by 2 bases, with 15 bases left in between. CDR3 sequence (DNA): TGTGCCAGCAGCCTAGACGGTCAGGTCAACTATGGCTACACCTTC. Translation: CASSLDGQVNYGYTF.

J is TRBJ2-5 and V is TRBV12-3 or TRBV12-4, with a weak D call TRBD1 (6 bases). Trimming shortened V by 5 bases and J by 2 bases, and 9 bases separated the two germline ends. This CDR3 spans 13 amino acids. The CDR3 bases are TGTGCCAGCAGTATGGACAGACAAGAGACCCAGTACTTC. This encodes CASSMDRQETQYF.

This clone came up a few times. The chain links TRBV7-9 to TRBJ1-2, with 8 bases lining up with TRBD1. The V gene's germline CDR1 is SEHNR and CDR2 FQNEAQ (reference sequence). V was clipped by 3 bases and J by 1 base; unmatched bases: 4. This CDR3 contains 15 residues. CDR3 in amino acids: CASSLGQDFNYGYTF. The CDR3 DNA is TGTGCCAGCAGCTTGGGACAGGATTTTAACTATGGCTACACCTTC.

The CDR3 DNA follows: TGTGCCAGCCCCTTGGAGGACAGTCACTCCTACGAGCAGTACTTC. Translating it yields CASPLEDSHSYEQYF. The rearrangement joins TRBV28 to TRBJ2-7; D is perhaps TRBD1 (6 bases). Germline CDR1 is MDHEN and CDR2 is SYDVKM. This CDR3 contains 15 residues. V lost 8 bases and J 0 bases, leaving 17 bases between the germline ends.

The chain joins TRBV15 to TRBJ1-2; possible D gene TRBD1, 5 bases. V was cut by 6 bases and J by 2 bases, with 13 bases left in between. Germline V lookup: CDR1 LNHNV, CDR2 YYDKDF (reference sequence). This CDR3 has 14 amino acids. The CDR3 here is CATSSEQDNYGYTF. CDR3 nucleotides: TGTGCCACCAGTTCCGAACAGGACAACTATGGCTACACCTTC.

The chain carries TRBV5-6 and TRBJ2-2; D might be TRBD2 (5 bases). The V gene lost 6 bases and the J gene lost 0 bases, with 12 bases spanning the gap. The CDR3 consists of 15 residues. CDR1 is SGHDT, CDR2 YYEEEE, per germline. This CDR3 reads CASMGALTNTGELFF. CDR3 DNA: TGTGCCAGCATGGGAGCGCTAACGAACACCGGGGAGCTGTTTTTT.

This clone appeared a few times. The V call is TRBV28, the J call TRBJ1-6, with D hard to call. Germline V gives CDR1 MDHEN, CDR2 SYDVKM. This CDR3 has 12 amino acids. Trimming took off 8 bases at V and 8 bases at J, with 10 bases between the two ends. The DNA for the CDR3 is TGTGCCAGCGTAAATGGGGATTCACCCCTCCACTTT. Amino acid sequence: CASVNGDSPLHF.

The J gene is TRBJ2-3, the V gene TRBV7-2, with 10 nucleotides matching TRBD2. CDR1 and CDR2 (germline): SGHTA, FQGNSA. V lost 0 bases to trimming and J lost 6 bases; unmatched junction nucleotides: 6. The CDR3 loop spans 16 amino acids. The CDR3, as DNA: TGTGCCAGCAGCTTAGCCCCTAGCGGGGGTCAGGATACGCAGTATTTT. This gives the protein CASSLAPSGGQDTQYF.

This clone was found a few times. CDR3 nucleotides: TGTGCCAGCAGTGCCGGGACCCACAGTCACCGGGAGCAGTACTTC. Its protein is CASSAGTHSHREQYF. The rearrangement joins TRBV2 to TRBJ2-7; D tentatively reads TRBD1 or TRBD2 (5 bases each). Germline CDR1 and CDR2: SNHLY and FYNNEI. The CDR3 is made up of 15 amino acids. The germline V and J ends were trimmed by 4 bases and 7 bases, with 20 bases remaining between them.

This clone showed up just a few times. This chain uses TRBV3-1 (or the pseudogene TRBV3-2) with TRBJ1-2; D is unresolved. The germline V gene encodes CDR1 LGHDT and CDR2 YNNKEL (reference sequence). This CDR3 has 13 residues. Between the trimmed V and J ends, which lost 0 bases and 5 bases, there was a span of 7 bases. CDR3 DNA sequence: TGTGCCAGCAGCCAAGACACGGTGTATGGCTACACCTTC. Protein: CASSQDTVYGYTF.

V gene TRBV11-2 combines with J gene TRBJ2-2, with TRBD2 matching over 9 bases. Germline lookup yields CDR1 SGHAT and CDR2 FQNNGV. This CDR3 comprises 15 residues. The J segment lost 9 bases and the V segment lost 3 bases, leaving 8 bases of the junction unmatched. CDR3 sequence (DNA): TGTGCCAGCAGCTTTAGCGGGAGTGCCCCTCGGGAGCTGTTTTTT. This sequence encodes CASSFSGSAPRELFF.

The chain combines TRBV5-1 with TRBJ2-1; the D is unclear. The CDR3 loop spans 16 amino acids. Germline CDR1 SGHRS, CDR2 YFSETQ. Trimming left V 4 bases short and J 2 bases short, with 16 bases between. The CDR3 protein is CASSADSRPPYNEQFF. In DNA, the CDR3 is TGCGCCAGCAGCGCTGACTCCCGCCCCCCCTACAATGAGCAGTTCTTC.

This chain joins TRBV23-1 and TRBJ1-6, with D hard to call. TRBV23-1 is labeled an ORF, and its function is uncertain. The CDR3 contains 15 residues. Trimming left V 6 bases short and J 5 bases short, with 14 bases between. CDR3: CASSLPRTDNSPLHF. The CDR3 DNA reads as TGCGCCAGCAGCCTCCCACGGACTGATAATTCACCCCTCCACTTT.

This sequence joins TRBV19 and TRBJ2-1; TRBD2 matches 8 bases. The germline gives CDR1 LNHDA, CDR2 SQIVND (reference sequence). The CDR3 runs 16 residues. The V segment lost 5 bases and the J segment 4 bases; nucleotides outside the gene matches: 10. CDR3 amino acids: CASSSGSSGGYNEQFF. The CDR3, as DNA: TGTGCCAGTAGTTCAGGTTCGTCGGGAGGGTACAATGAGCAGTTCTTC.

The rearrangement joins TRBV7-2 to TRBJ2-7; perhaps D is TRBD1 or TRBD2 (5 bases each). With 4 bases removed from V and 5 bases from J, the gap between germline ends came to 12 bases. The CDR3 totals 13 residues. In germline, CDR1 is SGHTA, CDR2 FQGNSA. CDR3: CASSSLGTNEQYF. CDR3 bases: TGTGCCAGCAGCTCTCTTGGGACGAACGAGCAGTACTTC.

The V call is TRBV18, the J call TRBJ2-1, with TRBD2 matching over 7 bases. Trimming took 1 base from V and 5 from J; bases not matched to a gene: 2. The CDR3 has 14 amino acids. Germline V gene lookup returns CDR1 KGHSH and CDR2 LQKENI. The CDR3 loop reads CASSPQRGDNEQFF. CDR3 nucleotides: TGTGCCAGCTCACCACAGCGGGGTGACAATGAGCAGTTCTTC.

V gene TRBV9 combines with J gene TRBJ2-3; TRBD2 aligns across 15 bases. CDR1 is SGDLS and CDR2 is YYNGEE in the germline V gene. V dropped 0 bases and J dropped 1; count of bases not matched to a gene: 9. The CDR3 is made up of 20 amino acids. CDR3 sequence (DNA): TGTGCCAGCAGCGTAGCCGCTGGACTAGCGGGAGGGCCCGGCACAGATACGCAGTATTTT. This encodes CASSVAAGLAGGPGTDTQYF.

J is TRBJ1-1 and V is TRBV29-1; D not resolved. V shed 6 bases and J shed 7 bases, with 9 bases lying between them. In germline, CDR1 is SQVTM, CDR2 ANQGSEA. The CDR3 spans 10 residues. In DNA, the CDR3 is TGCAGCGTCGCAGCAAATGAAGCTTTCTTT. It encodes CSVAANEAFF.

This chain joins TRBV5-6 and TRBJ2-2; D gene ambiguous. Looked up from germline, CDR1 is SGHDT and CDR2 is YYEEEE. V was pared by 3 bases and J by 6 bases, with 3 bases between. The CDR3 is 11 residues long. The CDR3 protein is CASSSSGELFF. The CDR3 DNA reads as TGTGCCAGCAGCTCATCCGGGGAGCTGTTTTTT. The full variable domain, its missing parts supplied by reference TRBV5-6 and TRBJ2-2, is DAGVTQSPTHLIKTRGQQVTLRCSPKSGHDTVSWYQQALGQGPQFIFQYYEEEERQRGNFPDRFSGHQFPNYSSELNVNALLLGDSALYLCASSSSGELFFGEGSRLTVL.

The rearrangement links TRBV28 to TRBJ2-6; D is undetermined. Germline V gene data show CDR1 as MDHEN and CDR2 as SYDVKM. V dropped 6 bases and J dropped 1 base, with 13 bases sitting between them. CDR3 size: 16 residues. In nucleotides, the CDR3 is TGTGCCAGCAGCCGCCACCCGACATCTGGGGCCAACGTCCTGACTTTC. Its protein product is CASSRHPTSGANVLTF.